These T cell receptor beta chains were read from a single sample in a study of T cell repertoires in cytomegalovirus infection. TCRdb independently ran MiXCR on the reads; one entry per CDR3 protein. The table has roughly 100,000 distinct CDR3 sequences, more than 15% seen once. The specimen sequenced was PBMCs. The receptors shown here come from a human donor in good health (CMV status not recorded). Some clones in this sample may be carry-over from other donors' samples. Both conserved end residues are part of each CDR3. Each record gives: J gene, V gene, D gene, clone size, CDR3 DNA, CDR3 protein. D genes are given only for firm matches. The listing skips clone size in some rows; elsewhere it reads once, few, many or a size class.

J: TRBJ2-5; V: TRBV7-2; D: TRBD1; size: many; DNA: TGTGCCAGCTCCCGCGGACAGGGGGCGGTAATAGAGACCCAGTACTTC; CDR3: CASSRGQGAVIETQYF
J: TRBJ2-4; V: TRBV7-3; D: TRBD1; size: few; DNA: TGTGCCAGCAGCTCCCACGGACAGGGGGGTGGTACAGCCAAAAACATTCAGTACTTC; CDR3: CASSSHGQGGGTAKNIQYF
J: TRBJ2-7; V: TRBV3-1; D: TRBD1; size: few; DNA: TGTGCCAGCAGCCACGCGACAGGGTCCGTCTACGAGCAGTACTTC; CDR3: CASSHATGSVYEQYF
J: TRBJ2-2; V: TRBV29-1; D: .; size: .; DNA: TGCAGCGTTGCCGGGGGCGCCGCGAACACCGGGGAGCTGTTTTTT; CDR3: CSVAGGAANTGELFF
J: TRBJ1-4; V: TRBV6-2/TRBV6-3; D: .; size: few; DNA: TGTGCCAGCAGTTACTCGAGCGACGAATTAGGGGAAAAACTGTTTTTT; CDR3: CASSYSSDELGEKLFF
J: TRBJ2-6; V: TRBV7-6; D: .; size: many; DNA: TGTGCCAGCAGCCCAACAGGGACTGGGGCCAACGTCCTGACTTTC; CDR3: CASSPTGTGANVLTF
J: TRBJ2-6; V: TRBV7-2; D: .; size: many; DNA: TGTGCCAGCAGCTTAGTGGGACCTGGGGCCAACGTCCTGACTTTC; CDR3: CASSLVGPGANVLTF
J: TRBJ1-1; V: TRBV20-1; D: .; size: .; DNA: TGCAGTGCTGGTAAGAACACTGAAGCTTTCTTT; CDR3: CSAGKNTEAFF
J: TRBJ1-5; V: TRBV7-9; D: .; size: .; DNA: TGTGCCAGCAGCTTAGTGACACCGTATAGCAATCAGCCCCAGCATTTT; CDR3: CASSLVTPYSNQPQHF
J: TRBJ2-5; V: TRBV7-9; D: TRBD2; size: many; DNA: TGTGCCAGCAGTTTAGCGGGTCATCAAGAGACCCAGTACTTC; CDR3: CASSLAGHQETQYF
J: TRBJ2-6; V: TRBV6-5; D: TRBD1; size: .; DNA: TGTGCCAGCAGAGAAAGACAGGGGAATGGGGCCAACGTCCTGACTTTC; CDR3: CASRERQGNGANVLTF
J: TRBJ1-5; V: TRBV7-2; D: .; size: many; DNA: TGTGCCAGCAACCTTGGTAGGAGCAATCAGCCCCAGCATTTT; CDR3: CASNLGRSNQPQHF
J: TRBJ1-2; V: TRBV4-1; D: TRBD1; size: few; DNA: TGCGCCAGCAGCCCCGACCTGGGGACAGCCATTTTCTATGGCTACACCTTC; CDR3: CASSPDLGTAIFYGYTF
J: TRBJ1-2; V: TRBV28; D: .; size: many; DNA: TGTGCCAGCAGTAGGATCACAGCGGGACCCTTTTATGGCTACACCTTC; CDR3: CASSRITAGPFYGYTF
J: TRBJ2-4; V: TRBV6-6; D: TRBD1; size: few; DNA: TGTGCCAGCAGTCGGTCGGACAGGAACATTCAGTACTTC; CDR3: CASSRSDRNIQYF
J: TRBJ1-1; V: TRBV6-6; D: .; size: few; DNA: TGTGCCAGCAGTTACTCGATTCAGGAAAGGACTGAAGCTTTCTTT; CDR3: CASSYSIQERTEAFF
J: TRBJ2-3; V: TRBV12-3/TRBV12-4; D: .; size: few; DNA: TGTGCCAGCAGTTTATCGGGGTTTGGGACAGATACGCAGTATTTT; CDR3: CASSLSGFGTDTQYF
J: TRBJ2-6; V: TRBV7-2; D: .; size: many; DNA: TGTGCCGGCCGCGACAATTCGGTAGCTGGGGCCAACGTCCTGACTTTC; CDR3: CAGRDNSVAGANVLTF
J: TRBJ2-5; V: TRBV7-2; D: TRBD2; size: .; DNA: TGTGCCAGCAGCCTCAGAGCGGGGGGGGGGAAGACCCAGTACTTC; CDR3: CASSLRAGGGKTQYF
J: TRBJ1-1; V: TRBV7-2; D: .; size: many; DNA: TGTGCCAGCAGCCCTCTCTCGGTTCGCACTGAAGCTTTCTTT; CDR3: CASSPLSVRTEAFF
J: TRBJ1-5; V: TRBV7-2; D: TRBD1; size: many; DNA: TGTGCCAGCAGCTCAACGGGACAGGTGGGGCAGCCCCAGCATTTT; CDR3: CASSSTGQVGQPQHF
J: TRBJ1-1; V: TRBV9; D: .; size: few; DNA: TGTGCCAGCAGCGTAGCGCCGAACACTGAAGCTTTCTTT; CDR3: CASSVAPNTEAFF
J: TRBJ1-6; V: TRBV7-2; D: .; size: many; DNA: TGTGCCAGCAGCTTAGAGGGTTATCGCCTCCACTTT; CDR3: CASSLEGYRLHF
J: TRBJ2-7; V: TRBV12-3/TRBV12-4; D: .; size: .; DNA: TGTGCCAGCAGCTCCACGCGGGGGGACAGTGCGGTCTTC; CDR3: CASSSTRGDSAVF
J: TRBJ1-4; V: TRBV7-2; D: .; size: many; DNA: TGTGCCAGCAGAGGACGGGGAGGGAATGAAAAACTGTTTTTT; CDR3: CASRGRGGNEKLFF
J: TRBJ1-1; V: TRBV7-9; D: .; size: many; DNA: TGTGCCAGCAGCTTAGAATTGCGGGCCACTGAAGCTTTCTTT; CDR3: CASSLELRATEAFF
J: TRBJ1-4; V: TRBV7-2; D: .; size: .; DNA: TGTGCCAGCAGCCCACCGTGGGGGGGCGCGACGCCTGAAAAACTGTTTTTT; CDR3: CASSPPWGGATPEKLFF
J: TRBJ2-5; V: TRBV20-1; D: .; size: few; DNA: TGCAGTGCTAGTGGGGGTTTAAGGGGTGAGACCCAGTACTTC; CDR3: CSASGGLRGETQYF
J: TRBJ2-2; V: TRBV5-4; D: TRBD2; size: many; DNA: TGTGCCAGCAGCCTGGGTTTTCTGGGACTAGCGGTAAACACCGGGGAGCTGTTTTTT; CDR3: CASSLGFLGLAVNTGELFF
J: TRBJ1-4; V: TRBV28; D: .; size: .; DNA: TGTGCCAGCAATCCCGGCCTTCCGGGTGAAAAACTGTTTTTT; CDR3: CASNPGLPGEKLFF
J: TRBJ1-2; V: TRBV12-3/TRBV12-4; D: .; size: many; DNA: TGTGCCAGCAGCCCCTTCGGGACAAGGTCGGGGTATGGCTACACCTTC; CDR3: CASSPFGTRSGYGYTF
J: TRBJ2-3; V: TRBV7-2; D: TRBD2; size: many; DNA: TGTGCCAGCAGCTTAGCGGCTAGCGGGGGCACAGATACGCAGTATTTT; CDR3: CASSLAASGGTDTQYF
J: TRBJ2-7; V: TRBV20-1; D: TRBD1; size: .; DNA: TGCAGTGCTCTACCCGGACAGGGCCCCCGTTACGAGCAGTACTTC; CDR3: CSALPGQGPRYEQYF
J: TRBJ1-5; V: TRBV2; D: .; size: many; DNA: TGTGCCAGCAGCGAGGACAGTTACAATCAGCCCCAGCATTTT; CDR3: CASSEDSYNQPQHF
J: TRBJ1-1; V: TRBV18; D: .; size: .; DNA: TGTGCCAGCTCACTCAACAGCGAGAACACTGAAGCTTTCTTT; CDR3: CASSLNSENTEAFF
J: TRBJ2-3; V: TRBV2; D: .; size: .; DNA: TGTGCCAGCAGTGACAGGCGAAGCACAGATACGCAGTATTTT; CDR3: CASSDRRSTDTQYF
J: TRBJ1-5; V: TRBV2; D: .; size: few; DNA: TGTGCCAGCAGTGTTAAAGATAGCAATCAGCCCCAGCATTTT; CDR3: CASSVKDSNQPQHF
J: TRBJ2-5; V: TRBV28; D: TRBD2; size: .; DNA: TGTGCCAGCTTTGAGCGGGGGGGGCTTCAAGAGACCCAGTGCTTC; CDR3: CASFERGGLQETQCF
J: TRBJ2-4; V: TRBV10-3; D: .; size: many; DNA: TGTGCCAGCTCCGAAGCCAAAAACATTCAGTACTTC; CDR3: CASSEAKNIQYF
J: TRBJ2-4; V: TRBV11-2; D: .; size: .; DNA: TGTGCCAGCAGCTCAAGGCTAGCCAAAAACATTCAGTACTTC; CDR3: CASSSRLAKNIQYF